These T cell receptor beta chains were read from a single sample in a study of blood T cell repertoires in COVID-19. Profiling relied on immunoSEQ multiplex PCR, and the TCRdb table lists in-frame clones only, not all of them. The table includes about 220,000 clones, 70% to 85% detected once. The specimen sequenced was PBMCs or T cells enriched from blood (not recorded which). These receptors were obtained from a woman between 40 and 55 years old with acute COVID-19. Each CDR3 is given with its conserved first and last residue. A D gene is named only where the DNA matches it firmly. Size is omitted from some rows. Given values are once, few, many or a class for expanded clones.

clone_size	v_call	d_call	j_call	cdr3_aa	cdr3_nt
once	TRBV19	TRBD1	TRBJ2-1	CASSFGQGSYNEQFF	TGTGCCAGTTCCTTCGGACAGGGCTCCTACAATGAGCAGTTCTTC
.	TRBV4-2	TRBD2	TRBJ2-2	CASSPGLAGDDGELFF	TGTGCCAGCAGCCCGGGACTAGCGGGGGATGACGGGGAGCTGTTTTTT
once	TRBV14	.	TRBJ2-7	CASSQGLNSGRHF	TGTGCCAGCAGCCAAGGACTAAATAGCGGACGCCACTTC
.	TRBV28	TRBD1	TRBJ2-2	CASSLLGTVYTGELFF	TGTGCCAGCAGTTTACTAGGGACAGTCTACACCGGGGAGCTGTTTTTT
.	TRBV6-5	TRBD1	TRBJ1-6	CASTKTGANSPLHF	TGTGCCAGCACCAAGACAGGGGCTAATTCACCCCTCCACTTT
.	TRBV9	.	TRBJ2-5	CASSVEGGQETQYF	TGTGCCAGCAGCGTAGAAGGCGGTCAAGAGACCCAGTACTTC
.	TRBV5-6	TRBD2	TRBJ2-5	CASSLVGGMETQYF	TGTGCCAGCAGCTTGGTGGGGGGGATGGAGACCCAGTACTTC
.	TRBV15	.	TRBJ1-5	CATSRVRGGQPQHF	TGTGCCACCAGCAGAGTTAGGGGAGGTCAGCCCCAGCATTTT
.	TRBV9	.	TRBJ2-7	CASSVESGASYEQYF	TGTGCCAGCAGCGTAGAAAGCGGAGCTTCCTACGAGCAGTACTTC
.	TRBV19	.	TRBJ1-5	CASSHQGLGQPQHF	TGTGCCAGTAGTCACCAGGGTTTAGGCCAGCCCCAGCATTTT
.	TRBV9	TRBD1	TRBJ1-4	CASSGTGDFNEKLFF	TGTGCCAGCAGCGGGACAGGAGATTTTAATGAAAAACTGTTTTTT
once	TRBV5-6	TRBD1	TRBJ2-7	CASSKGTGLHEQYF	TGTGCCAGCAGCAAAGGGACAGGGTTACACGAGCAGTACTTC
.	TRBV7-2	TRBD1	TRBJ2-7	CASSPRTGGSYEQYF	TGTGCCAGCAGCCCTCGGACAGGTGGGTCCTACGAGCAGTACTTC
.	TRBV29-1	.	TRBJ1-1	CSVVGYRGNTEAFF	TGCAGCGTTGTGGGGTATAGGGGGAACACTGAAGCTTTCTTT
few	TRBV4-1	TRBD2	TRBJ2-1	CASSQGQSGGQNEQFF	TGCGCCAGCAGCCAAGGGCAAAGCGGGGGGCAGAATGAGCAGTTCTTC
.	TRBV5-6	TRBD1	TRBJ1-6	CASSFRTGSPNSPLHF	TGTGCCAGCAGCTTCCGGACAGGGTCCCCCAATTCACCCCTCCACTTT
once	TRBV18	.	TRBJ2-1	CASSPAGGGGGEQFF	TGTGCCAGCTCCCCCGCAGGGGGCGGCGGGGGTGAGCAGTTCTTC
.	TRBV15	TRBD1	TRBJ2-1	CATGRGQGNNEQFF	TGTGCCACCGGGAGAGGACAGGGTAACAATGAGCAGTTCTTC
.	TRBV4-2	TRBD2	TRBJ2-1	CASSQSSGGAYNEQFF	TGTGCCAGCAGCCAATCAAGCGGGGGGGCCTACAATGAGCAGTTCTTC
.	TRBV11-2	TRBD2	TRBJ2-3	CASSLGLAVGDTQYF	TGTGCCAGCAGCCTGGGACTAGCGGTGGGAGATACGCAGTATTTT
.	TRBV5-6	TRBD1	TRBJ2-2	CASSFPGGTTGELFF	TGTGCCAGCAGCTTCCCAGGGGGCACCACCGGGGAGCTGTTTTTT
.	TRBV7-9	.	TRBJ1-1	CASSLGDRQRAFF	TGTGCCAGCAGCTTAGGAGACAGGCAGAGAGCTTTCTTT
.	TRBV29-1	TRBD1	TRBJ1-3	CSAGTGANPIYF	TGCAGCGCGGGGACAGGGGCAAATCCCATATATTTT
.	TRBV4-1	.	TRBJ2-1	CASSQAAEGDYNEQFF	TGCGCCAGCAGCCAAGCGGCGGAAGGGGACTACAATGAGCAGTTCTTC
once	TRBV11-3	TRBD2	TRBJ2-1	CASSLSGSWSYNEQFF	TGTGCCAGCAGCCTTAGCGGGAGTTGGTCCTACAATGAGCAGTTCTTC
.	TRBV18	TRBD1	TRBJ1-4	CASSLRDRDEKLFF	TGTGCCAGCTCTCTCCGGGACAGGGATGAAAAACTGTTTTTT
.	TRBV4-1	.	TRBJ2-7	CASSQDPRGSGEQYF	TGCGCCAGCAGCCAAGATCCTAGAGGAAGCGGCGAGCAGTACTTC
.	TRBV29-1	TRBD2	TRBJ2-1	CSVSGTRTDEQFF	TGCAGCGTTTCCGGGACTAGGACCGATGAGCAGTTCTTC
once	TRBV4-1	TRBD1	TRBJ1-5	CASSQERGQVGQPQHF	TGCGCCAGCAGCCAAGAGAGGGGACAGGTAGGTCAGCCCCAGCATTTT
.	TRBV12-3/TRBV12-4	.	TRBJ1-6	CASSFQGNSPLHF	TGTGCCAGCAGTTTTCAGGGTAATTCACCCCTCCACTTT
.	TRBV12-3/TRBV12-4	.	TRBJ1-2	CAAAGNGGGYTF	TGTGCCGCGGCGGGAAACGGAGGTGGCTACACCTTC
.	TRBV4-3	.	TRBJ1-3	CASSPLVRQAGNTIYF	TGCGCCAGCAGCCCCCTGGTTAGACAGGCTGGAAACACCATATATTTT
.	TRBV9	.	TRBJ1-2	CASSVDGYGVYGYTF	TGTGCCAGCAGCGTAGATGGGTACGGGGTCTATGGCTACACCTTC
.	TRBV6-5	.	TRBJ2-5	CASMWGQVRETQYF	TGTGCCAGCATGTGGGGGCAGGTGAGGGAGACCCAGTACTTC
few	TRBV7-9	TRBD1	TRBJ1-4	CASSQGQGEVRNEKLFF	TGTGCCAGCAGCCAGGGACAGGGTGAGGTCAGGAATGAAAAACTGTTTTTT